Below, 10 T cell receptor beta chains from the same sample are listed, as sequenced in a study of regulatory T cells in long-lasting Graves disease. As to time point: newly diagnosed GD, antithyroid drugs for less than 3 months. Isolated PBMC RNA provided the starting material for the TCR library. Through Arm-PCR of CDR3 regions and iRepertoire HTBI primers, TCR beta libraries were built. One entry per CDR3 protein, called by TCRdb with MiXCR from the multiplex PCR reads. Among around 480,000 distinct CDR3 sequences listed, 15% to 20% were seen once. The sample was also linked to a second study, of T cells in Graves' hyperthyroidism and ophthalmopathy.

The source material was peripheral blood mononuclear cells (PBMCs), sampled at new diagnosis, from a patient treated with antithyroid drugs. The source is a woman aged 35-65 years with Graves disease.

The rearrangement uses TRBV10-3 and TRBJ2-1; D remains unclear. The CDR3 is 12 amino acids. The V gene's germline CDR1 is ENHRY and CDR2 SYGVKD. Trimming took 3 bases from V and 7 from J, leaving 7 bases between them. CDR3 amino acids: CAISDEVNEQFF. The CDR3 coding sequence is TGTGCCATCAGTGATGAGGTAAATGAGCAGTTCTTC.

This clonotype came up a few times. The V and J genes are TRBV6-2 or TRBV6-3 and TRBJ2-3; D could derive from TRBD1 or TRBD2 (6 bases each). The germline gives CDR1 MNHEY, CDR2 SVGEGT. The V end lost 2 bases, the J end lost 4 bases, and 10 bases lay between the germline ends. The CDR3 covers 14 residues. The DNA for the CDR3 is TGTGCCAGCAGTTACCGGGGGCTGGCAGATACGCAGTATTTT. Translating it yields CASSYRGLADTQYF.

The V gene is TRBV20-1, the J gene TRBJ1-5; no clear D gene. Trimming stripped 2 bases from V and 7 bases from J, with 9 bases between. The CDR3 loop spans 12 amino acids. Germline loops: CDR1 DFQATT, CDR2 SNEGSKA (reference sequence). The CDR3 nucleotides are TGCAGTGCTAGACAGCCGGCACAGCCCCAGCATTTT. Protein product: CSARQPAQPQHF.

This clonotype was recorded at least ten times. The chain has TRBV2 and TRBJ1-6; no clear D. Trimming took off 1 base at V and 9 bases at J, with 13 bases between the two ends. Germline V gene sequence: CDR1 SNHLY, CDR2 FYNNEI. The CDR3 has 15 residues. The CDR3 sequence is CASSEEPGGGSPLHF. For the CDR3, the DNA is TGTGCCAGCAGTGAAGAGCCGGGAGGAGGTTCACCCCTCCACTTT.

CDR3 nucleotides: TGTGCCAGCAGCTTTAGGACAGGCCCCTCTGGAAACACCATATATTTT. Amino acid sequence: CASSFRTGPSGNTIYF. The chain couples TRBV7-2 to TRBJ1-3; 7 bases align to TRBD1. J was trimmed by 0 bases and V by 3 bases; bases with no gene match: 5. The CDR3 spans 16 residues. Per germline, CDR1 SGHTA and CDR2 FQGNSA.

This clonotype was recorded at least ten times. The rearrangement joins TRBV27 to TRBJ1-5; no firm D call. V was clipped by 2 bases and J by 8 bases, with 10 bases between them. This CDR3 spans 13 amino acids. CDR1 MNHEY and CDR2 SMNVEV come from the germline V gene (reference sequence). CDR3 residues: CASSLIFSEPQHF. The CDR3 coding sequence is TGTGCCAGCAGTTTAATTTTCTCGGAGCCCCAGCATTTT.

Turning to this clonotype: Just one base apart from a much larger clone, this may be a read error. The rearrangement uses TRBV25-1 and TRBJ2-7, with D perhaps TRBD2 (6 bases). The germline V gene has CDR1 MGHDK and CDR2 SYGVNS. This CDR3 comprises 12 residues. V lost 4 bases, J lost 5 bases, and 9 bases lay in between. The CDR3 reads CASSGGEDEQYF. Here the CDR3 DNA reads TGTGCCAGCAGTGGAGGGGAGGACGAGCAGTACTTC.

This clonotype has ten or more counts. CDR3 amino acids: CASSHSGTSPGEQFF. CDR3 nucleotide sequence: TGTGCCAGCAGCCATTCCGGGACTAGTCCTGGTGAGCAGTTCTTC. This chain connects TRBV3-1 to TRBJ2-1; 8 bases map to TRBD2. V was pared by 3 bases and J by 9 bases, with 10 bases of the junction left unmatched. Germline CDR1 and CDR2: LGHDT and YNNKEL (reference sequence). CDR3 length: 15 residues.

As regards this clonotype: A single base separates this from a much larger clone, so it may be a read error. Given the absence of the conserved phenylalanine or tryptophan at the CDR3 end, a read error is likely. The V and J genes are TRBV6-2 or TRBV6-3 and TRBJ2-7, with D possibly called TRBD1 or TRBD2 (6 bases each). The CDR3 contains 14 residues. Germline-derived CDR1 and CDR2 are MNHEY and SVGEGT. V shed 2 bases and J shed 6 bases, with 14 bases lying between them. In nucleotides, the CDR3 is TGTGCCAGCAGTTACGGAGGGGGGCCTTCCGAGCAGTACCTC. It specifies CASSYGGGPSEQYL.

In regard to this clonotype: One end of the junction does not line up with germline, which may come from a read error. The V and J genes are TRBV7-8 and TRBJ2-5, with 9 bases fitting TRBD2. Germline V CDR1 and CDR2: SGHVS, FQNEAQ. The CDR3 sequence is 15 residues long. The CDR3 DNA sequence: TGTGCCAGCAGCGTAGCGGGGGCATTCCAAGAGACCCAGTACTTC. Encoded protein: CASSVAGAFQETQYF.